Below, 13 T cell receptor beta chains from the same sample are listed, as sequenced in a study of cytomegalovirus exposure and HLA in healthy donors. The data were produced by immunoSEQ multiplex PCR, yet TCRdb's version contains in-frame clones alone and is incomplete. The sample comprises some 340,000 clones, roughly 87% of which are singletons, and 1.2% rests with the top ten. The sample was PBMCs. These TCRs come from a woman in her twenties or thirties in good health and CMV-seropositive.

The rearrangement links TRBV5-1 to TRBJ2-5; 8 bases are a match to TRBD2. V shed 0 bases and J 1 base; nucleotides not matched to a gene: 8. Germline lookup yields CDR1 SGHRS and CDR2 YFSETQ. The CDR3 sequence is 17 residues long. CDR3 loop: CASSLGPAGGAQETQYF. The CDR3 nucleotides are TGCGCCAGCAGCTTGGGTCCGGCGGGAGGAGCCCAAGAGACCCAGTACTTC.

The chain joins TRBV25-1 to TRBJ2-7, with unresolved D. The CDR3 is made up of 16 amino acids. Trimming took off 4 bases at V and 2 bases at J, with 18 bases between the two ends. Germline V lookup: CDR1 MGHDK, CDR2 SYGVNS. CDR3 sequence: CASSGQEVSPPYEQYF. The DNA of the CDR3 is TGTGCCAGCAGTGGCCAAGAGGTCAGTCCCCCCTACGAGCAGTACTTC.

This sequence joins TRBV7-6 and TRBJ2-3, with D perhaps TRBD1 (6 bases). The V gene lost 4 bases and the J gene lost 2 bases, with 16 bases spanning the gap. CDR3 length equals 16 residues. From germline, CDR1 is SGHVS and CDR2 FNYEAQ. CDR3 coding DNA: TGTGCCAGCAGCTCGCCAGACAGGATATTCACAGATACGCAGTATTTT. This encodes CASSSPDRIFTDTQYF.

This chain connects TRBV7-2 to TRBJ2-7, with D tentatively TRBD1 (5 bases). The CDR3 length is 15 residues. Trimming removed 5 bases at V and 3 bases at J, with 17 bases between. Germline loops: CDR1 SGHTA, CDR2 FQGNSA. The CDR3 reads CASSETSRTFYEQYF. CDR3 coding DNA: TGTGCCAGCAGCGAGACTTCACGGACATTCTACGAGCAGTACTTC.

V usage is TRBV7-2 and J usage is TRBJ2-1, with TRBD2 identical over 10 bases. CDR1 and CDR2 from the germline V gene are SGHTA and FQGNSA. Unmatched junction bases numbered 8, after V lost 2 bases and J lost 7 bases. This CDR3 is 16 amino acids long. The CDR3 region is CASSLTGTSAMNEQFF. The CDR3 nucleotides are TGTGCCAGCAGCTTAACTGGGACTAGCGCGATGAATGAGCAGTTCTTC.

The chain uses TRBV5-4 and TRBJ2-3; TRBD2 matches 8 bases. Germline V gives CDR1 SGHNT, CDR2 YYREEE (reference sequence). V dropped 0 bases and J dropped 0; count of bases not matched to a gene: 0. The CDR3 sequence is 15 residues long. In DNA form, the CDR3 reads TGTGCCAGCAGCTTGGCTAGCGGGAGCACAGATACGCAGTATTTT. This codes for CASSLASGSTDTQYF.

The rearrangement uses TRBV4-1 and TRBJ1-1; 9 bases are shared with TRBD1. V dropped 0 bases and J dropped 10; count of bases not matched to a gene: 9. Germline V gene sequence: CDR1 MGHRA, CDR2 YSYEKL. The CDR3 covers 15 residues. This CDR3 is CASSQDGTGYGLAFF. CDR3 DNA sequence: TGCGCCAGCAGCCAAGATGGGACAGGGTATGGATTAGCTTTCTTT.

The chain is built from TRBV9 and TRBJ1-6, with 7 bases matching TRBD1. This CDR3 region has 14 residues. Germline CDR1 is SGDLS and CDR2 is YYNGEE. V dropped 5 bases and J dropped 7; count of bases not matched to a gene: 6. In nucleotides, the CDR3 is TGTGCCAGCAGGGATACAGGGGCAAATTCACCCCTCCACTTT. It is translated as CASRDTGANSPLHF.

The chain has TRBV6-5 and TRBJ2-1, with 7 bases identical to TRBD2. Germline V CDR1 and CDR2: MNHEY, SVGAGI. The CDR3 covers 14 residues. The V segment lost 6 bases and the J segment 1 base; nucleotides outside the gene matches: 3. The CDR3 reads CASRPGGSYNEQFF. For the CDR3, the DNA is TGTGCCAGCAGACCCGGGGGGTCCTACAATGAGCAGTTCTTC.

The CDR3 here is CATSPVGRSSYEQYF. Written as DNA, the CDR3 is TGTGCCACCAGCCCAGTGGGGAGGAGCTCCTACGAGCAGTACTTC. The genes are TRBV15 and TRBJ2-7, with a weak D call TRBD2 (6 bases). V lost 5 bases, J lost 0 bases, and 14 bases lay in between. Germline-derived CDR1 and CDR2 are LNHNV and YYDKDF (reference sequence). The CDR3 runs 15 residues.

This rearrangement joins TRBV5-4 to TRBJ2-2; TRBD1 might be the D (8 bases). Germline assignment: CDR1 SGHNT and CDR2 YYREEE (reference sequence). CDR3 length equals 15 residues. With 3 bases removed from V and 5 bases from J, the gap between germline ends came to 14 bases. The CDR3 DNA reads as TGTGCCAGCAGCTCAGACAGGGGAGGGACCGGGGAGCTGTTTTTT. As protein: CASSSDRGGTGELFF.

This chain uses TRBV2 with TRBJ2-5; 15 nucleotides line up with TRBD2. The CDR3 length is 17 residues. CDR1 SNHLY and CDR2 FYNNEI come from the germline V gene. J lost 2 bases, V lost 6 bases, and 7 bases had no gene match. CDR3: CASSATGLAGGQETQYF. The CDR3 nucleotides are TGTGCCAGCAGCGCCACCGGACTAGCGGGGGGGCAAGAGACCCAGTACTTC.

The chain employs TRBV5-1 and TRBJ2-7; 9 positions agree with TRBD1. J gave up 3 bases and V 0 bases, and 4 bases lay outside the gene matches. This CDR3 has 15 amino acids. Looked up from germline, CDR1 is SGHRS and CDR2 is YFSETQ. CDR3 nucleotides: TGCGCCAGCAGCTTGGGTGGGACAGGGATCTACGAGCAGTACTTC. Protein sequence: CASSLGGTGIYEQYF.